The source of this TCR beta chain is a study of blood T cell repertoires in COVID-19. CDR1 LNHDA and CDR2 SQIVND come from the germline V gene (reference sequence). The CDR3 is 11 residues long. Trimming shortened V by 9 bases and J by 4 bases, and 8 bases separated the two germline ends. Authors' methods: By means of reference gene primer amplification, nucleated cell counts were estimated. Here immunoSEQ multiplex PCR was the method, and the copy in TCRdb shows in-frame clones only, minus some. That table is the source of V, J and clone size, and D and trimming were worked out from the DNA. The sample carries 98,000 or so clones, less than 85% recorded once. This clone turned up a few times. The same CDR3 arises from other DNA sequences in this sample as well.

This clonotype originated in a woman aged 35 to 49 with acute or convalescent COVID-19. This rearrangement joins TRBV19 to TRBJ2-3, with D perhaps matching TRBD2 (6 bases). The sequencing input was peripheral blood. The CDR3 is CASGGSDTQYF. The CDR3 bases are TGTGCCAGCGGGGGTTCAGATACGCAGTATTTT.